These T cell receptor beta chains were read from a single sample in a study of T cells in Graves' hyperthyroidism and ophthalmopathy. TCRdb analysed the multiplex PCR reads with MiXCR anew, one entry per CDR3 protein. The data hold a few hundred thousand distinct CDR3 sequences, with around a sixth observed a single time. The sample was blood. These receptor sequences come from a man aged 18 to 30 with Graves' ophthalmopathy. Each CDR3 is given with its conserved first and last residue. Each record gives: D gene, V gene, clone size, J gene, CDR3 protein, CDR3 DNA. D genes are given only for firm matches. Expanded clones are given a class, and other clones once, few, many or no size at all.

D: -
V: TRBV29-1
size: few
J: TRBJ1-2
CDR3: CSVEVQGIGYTF
DNA: TGCAGCGTTGAAGTTCAGGGGATAGGCTACACCTTC

D: TRBD2
V: TRBV5-5
size: once
J: TRBJ2-1
CDR3: CASSLVGRANEQFF
DNA: TGTGCCAGCAGCTTGGTCGGGAGGGCCAATGAGCAGTTCTTC

D: -
V: TRBV7-8
size: -
J: TRBJ1-5
CDR3: CASSLNWDTESNQPQHF
DNA: TGTGCCAGCAGCTTAAATTGGGACACCGAAAGCAATCAGCCCCAGCATTTT

D: TRBD1
V: TRBV7-9
size: -
J: TRBJ1-5
CDR3: CASSLQRQGDNQPQHF
DNA: TGTGCCAGCAGCTTACAAAGACAGGGGGACAATCAGCCCCAGCATTTT

D: -
V: TRBV11-2
size: many
J: TRBJ2-1
CDR3: CASSLEVLNEQFF
DNA: TGTGCCAGCAGCTTAGAAGTTCTAAATGAGCAGTTCTTC

D: TRBD1
V: TRBV5-1
size: -
J: TRBJ1-4
CDR3: CATRKGQGGNEKLFF
DNA: TGCGCCACCAGGAAAGGACAGGGTGGGAATGAAAAACTGTTTTTT

D: -
V: TRBV27
size: many
J: TRBJ1-1
CDR3: CASSPPYEAEAFF
DNA: TGTGCCAGCAGTCCCCCCTACGAGGCTGAAGCTTTCTTT

D: -
V: TRBV27
size: many
J: TRBJ1-1
CDR3: CASSLSFRGMNTEAFF
DNA: TGTGCCAGCAGTTTATCGTTCAGGGGCATGAACACTGAAGCTTTCTTT

D: -
V: TRBV6-1
size: -
J: TRBJ2-1
CDR3: CASSKGVEQFF
DNA: TGTGCCAGCAGCAAAGGGGTGGAGCAGTTCTTC

D: TRBD2
V: TRBV20-1
size: many
J: TRBJ2-3
CDR3: CSAGATSGGADTQYF
DNA: TGCAGTGCTGGGGCGACTAGCGGGGGGGCAGATACGCAGTATTTT

D: TRBD2
V: TRBV6-1
size: many
J: TRBJ2-3
CDR3: CASSEAFALAGGPRTDTQYF
DNA: TGTGCCAGCAGTGAAGCGTTTGCCCTAGCGGGGGGGCCTCGCACAGATACGCAGTATTTT

D: -
V: TRBV6-2/TRBV6-3
size: many
J: TRBJ2-7
CDR3: CASSYAAGAREQYF
DNA: TGTGCCAGCAGTTACGCGGCGGGGGCGCGGGAGCAGTACTTC

D: -
V: TRBV15
size: few
J: TRBJ1-5
CDR3: CATNAHRESNQPQHF
DNA: TGTGCCACTAATGCCCACAGGGAGAGCAATCAGCCCCAGCATTTT

D: TRBD1
V: TRBV7-6
size: -
J: TRBJ2-7
CDR3: CASSFRTGNEQYF
DNA: TGTGCCAGCAGCTTTCGGACAGGGAACGAGCAGTACTTC

D: TRBD2
V: TRBV2
size: -
J: TRBJ2-2
CDR3: CASREAGSNTGELFF
DNA: TGTGCCAGCAGAGAAGCGGGGTCGAACACCGGGGAGCTGTTTTTT

D: -
V: TRBV2
size: many
J: TRBJ2-5
CDR3: CASSEGWRKSLQETQYF
DNA: TGTGCCAGCAGTGAAGGGTGGCGGAAATCCCTCCAAGAGACCCAGTACTTC

D: -
V: TRBV14
size: -
J: TRBJ2-3
CDR3: CASSQEAGHLTTDTQYF
DNA: TGTGCCAGCAGCCAAGAGGCAGGACACCTTACCACAGATACGCAGTATTTT

D: -
V: TRBV9
size: few
J: TRBJ2-5
CDR3: CASSVGGGQQETQYF
DNA: TGTGCCAGCAGCGTAGGGGGGGGCCAACAAGAGACCCAGTACTTC

D: -
V: TRBV18
size: few
J: TRBJ2-5
CDR3: CASSPRVGKQETQYF
DNA: TGTGCCAGCTCACCAAGGGTGGGGAAACAAGAGACCCAGTACTTC

D: TRBD1
V: TRBV11-2
size: many
J: TRBJ1-2
CDR3: CASSFRRDRDGIYGYTF
DNA: TGTGCCAGCAGCTTCCGACGGGACAGGGACGGAATCTATGGCTACACCTTC

D: -
V: TRBV27
size: many
J: TRBJ1-2
CDR3: CASRSGTYYGYTF
DNA: TGTGCCAGCAGATCCGGGACATACTATGGCTACACCTTC

D: -
V: TRBV10-1
size: -
J: TRBJ2-1
CDR3: CASSLKGRSSYNEQFF
DNA: TGCGCCAGCAGCCTAAAGGGCCGTAGCTCCTACAATGAGCAGTTCTTC

D: -
V: TRBV2
size: many
J: TRBJ2-5
CDR3: CASSEALGFAQETQYF
DNA: TGTGCCAGCAGTGAAGCGCTTGGTTTCGCTCAAGAGACCCAGTACTTC

D: TRBD1
V: TRBV3-1
size: many
J: TRBJ2-2
CDR3: CASISGTANTGELFF
DNA: TGTGCCAGCATCTCCGGGACAGCGAACACCGGGGAGCTGTTTTTT

D: TRBD1
V: TRBV5-1
size: many
J: TRBJ1-1
CDR3: CASSLVQGASEAFF
DNA: TGCGCCAGCAGCTTGGTGCAGGGGGCGTCTGAAGCTTTCTTT

D: -
V: TRBV11-2
size: many
J: TRBJ2-5
CDR3: CASSFGGGGETQYF
DNA: TGTGCCAGCAGCTTCGGTGGCGGCGGAGAGACCCAGTACTTC

D: -
V: TRBV18
size: many
J: TRBJ1-1
CDR3: CASSPGIDTEAFF
DNA: TGTGCCAGCTCACCAGGGATTGACACTGAAGCTTTCTTT

D: -
V: TRBV5-1
size: -
J: TRBJ2-7
CDR3: CASSLGQVRDYEQYF
DNA: TGCGCCAGCAGCTTGGGGCAGGTCCGGGACTACGAGCAGTACTTC

D: -
V: TRBV24-1
size: -
J: TRBJ1-5
CDR3: CATSGNNQPQHF
DNA: TGTGCCACCAGTGGTAATAATCAGCCCCAGCATTTT

D: -
V: TRBV11-2
size: -
J: TRBJ2-3
CDR3: CASSPRPSVSTDTQYF
DNA: TGTGCCAGCAGCCCGCGTCCTAGCGTAAGCACAGATACGCAGTATTTT

D: TRBD2
V: TRBV2
size: many
J: TRBJ2-3
CDR3: CASSIGTSGTDTQYF
DNA: TGTGCCAGCAGTATCGGGACTAGCGGGACAGATACGCAGTATTTT

D: TRBD2
V: TRBV27
size: many
J: TRBJ2-1
CDR3: CASSLSGGYNEQFF
DNA: TGTGCCAGCAGTTTGAGCGGGGGCTACAATGAGCAGTTCTTC

D: TRBD1
V: TRBV7-3
size: many
J: TRBJ2-1
CDR3: CASSFLGQGRYEQFF
DNA: TGTGCCAGCAGCTTCCTGGGACAGGGGCGGTATGAGCAGTTCTTC

D: -
V: TRBV25-1
size: few
J: TRBJ2-5
CDR3: CASSPIGGGWETQYF
DNA: TGTGCCAGCAGCCCCATTGGTGGGGGCTGGGAGACCCAGTACTTC

D: TRBD1
V: TRBV5-1
size: many
J: TRBJ1-1
CDR3: CASSLAIDGTGGGNTEAFF
DNA: TGCGCCAGCAGCTTGGCCATAGACGGGACAGGGGGAGGGAACACTGAAGCTTTCTTT

D: -
V: TRBV20-1
size: many
J: TRBJ1-1
CDR3: CSARGTEGDTEAFF
DNA: TGCAGTGCTAGAGGCACGGAAGGGGACACTGAAGCTTTCTTT

D: TRBD2
V: TRBV7-3
size: -
J: TRBJ2-1
CDR3: CASSETGTSGGWSSYNEQFF
DNA: TGTGCCAGCAGCGAAACCGGGACTAGCGGGGGGTGGAGCTCCTACAATGAGCAGTTCTTC

D: -
V: TRBV3-1
size: many
J: TRBJ1-5
CDR3: CASSQGFNQPQHF
DNA: TGTGCCAGCAGCCAAGGGTTCAATCAGCCCCAGCATTTT

D: TRBD1
V: TRBV5-1
size: many
J: TRBJ1-2
CDR3: CASSIGTGVGYTF
DNA: TGCGCCAGCAGCATCGGGACAGGGGTAGGCTACACCTTC

D: -
V: TRBV29-1
size: -
J: TRBJ1-2
CDR3: CSVEGLGGYTF
DNA: TGCAGCGTTGAAGGGTTGGGAGGCTACACCTTC

D: -
V: TRBV19
size: -
J: TRBJ1-2
CDR3: CASNPGGGDGNYGYTF
DNA: TGTGCCAGTAATCCTGGGGGTGGCGACGGAAACTATGGCTACACCTTC

D: -
V: TRBV5-4
size: -
J: TRBJ2-7
CDR3: CASSRGVPEGVTYEQYF
DNA: TGTGCCAGCAGCCGGGGAGTTCCTGAGGGGGTTACCTACGAGCAGTACTTC

D: -
V: TRBV4-1
size: -
J: TRBJ1-1
CDR3: CASSQATPVGEAFF
DNA: TGCGCCAGCAGCCAGGCTACCCCAGTCGGTGAAGCTTTCTTT

D: -
V: TRBV7-9
size: few
J: TRBJ2-5
CDR3: CASIAPRGAGQETQYF
DNA: TGTGCCAGCATAGCCCCTCGGGGGGCGGGCCAAGAGACCCAGTACTTC

D: -
V: TRBV5-1
size: -
J: TRBJ1-1
CDR3: CASSPTGGRVNTEAFF
DNA: TGCGCCAGCAGCCCGACAGGTGGAAGGGTGAACACTGAAGCTTTCTTT

D: TRBD1
V: TRBV10-1
size: -
J: TRBJ2-7
CDR3: CASSESGQGFSEQYF
DNA: TGCGCCAGCAGTGAGTCGGGACAGGGTTTTAGCGAGCAGTACTTC

D: -
V: TRBV24-1
size: few
J: TRBJ2-5
CDR3: CATSDLGTKGSETQYF
DNA: TGTGCCACCAGTGATTTAGGGACAAAGGGTTCGGAGACCCAGTACTTC

D: TRBD2
V: TRBV14
size: few
J: TRBJ2-1
CDR3: CATAGTSGGRSSYNEQFF
DNA: TGTGCCACCGCAGGGACTAGCGGGGGCCGAAGCTCCTACAATGAGCAGTTCTTC

D: TRBD1
V: TRBV5-5
size: many
J: TRBJ1-2
CDR3: CASSLYSGTGVFYGYTF
DNA: TGTGCCAGCAGCTTGTACTCCGGGACAGGGGTATTCTATGGCTACACCTTC

D: -
V: TRBV15
size: -
J: TRBJ1-2
CDR3: CATSRDRENLYGYTF
DNA: TGTGCCACCAGCAGAGACAGAGAGAACCTGTATGGCTACACCTTC

D: TRBD1
V: TRBV5-1
size: many
J: TRBJ2-3
CDR3: CASSGRTGQDTQYF
DNA: TGCGCCAGCAGCGGCAGGACAGGGCAGGATACGCAGTATTTT

D: TRBD1
V: TRBV27
size: -
J: TRBJ1-1
CDR3: CASSPWGTKGANTEAFF
DNA: TGTGCCAGCTCTCCCTGGGGGACAAAGGGGGCGAACACTGAAGCTTTCTTT

D: -
V: TRBV6-5
size: many
J: TRBJ1-2
CDR3: CASSYSADGYTF
DNA: TGTGCCAGCAGTTACTCGGCGGATGGCTACACCTTC

D: -
V: TRBV6-1
size: many
J: TRBJ2-2
CDR3: CASSDSTGGTGELFF
DNA: TGTGCCAGCAGTGATTCGACGGGCGGGACCGGGGAGCTGTTTTTT

D: -
V: TRBV5-1
size: many
J: TRBJ1-2
CDR3: CASSQDGFYGYTF
DNA: TGCGCCAGCAGCCAGGACGGCTTCTATGGCTACACCTTC

D: -
V: TRBV29-1
size: -
J: TRBJ2-6
CDR3: CSVGSVENPSGANVLTF
DNA: TGCAGCGTTGGATCGGTGGAGAACCCCTCTGGGGCCAACGTCCTGACTTTC